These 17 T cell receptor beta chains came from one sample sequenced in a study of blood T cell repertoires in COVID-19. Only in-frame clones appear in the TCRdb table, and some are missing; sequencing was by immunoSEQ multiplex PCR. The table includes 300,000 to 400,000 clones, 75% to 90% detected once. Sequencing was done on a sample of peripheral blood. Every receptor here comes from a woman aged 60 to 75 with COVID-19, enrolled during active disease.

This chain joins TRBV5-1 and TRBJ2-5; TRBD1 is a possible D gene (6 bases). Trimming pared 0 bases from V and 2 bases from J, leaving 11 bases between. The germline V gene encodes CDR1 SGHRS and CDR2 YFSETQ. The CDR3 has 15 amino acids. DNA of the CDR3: TGCGCCAGCAGCTTGGGGGTCGGACAGCAAGAGACCCAGTACTTC. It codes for CASSLGVGQQETQYF. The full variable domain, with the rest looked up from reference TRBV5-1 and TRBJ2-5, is KAGVTQTPRYLIKTRGQQVTLSCSPISGHRSVSWYQQTPGQGLQFLFEYFSETQRNKGNFPGRFSGRQFSNSRSEMNVSTLELGDSALYLCASSLGVGQQETQYFGPGTRLLVL.

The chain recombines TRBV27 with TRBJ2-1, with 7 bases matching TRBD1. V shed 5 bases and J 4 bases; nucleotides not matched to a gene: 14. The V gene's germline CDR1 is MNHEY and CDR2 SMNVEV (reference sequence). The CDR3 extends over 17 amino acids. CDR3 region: CASSARTGIYLYNEQFF. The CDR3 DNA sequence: TGTGCCAGCAGTGCCCGGACAGGCATCTACCTATACAATGAGCAGTTCTTC.

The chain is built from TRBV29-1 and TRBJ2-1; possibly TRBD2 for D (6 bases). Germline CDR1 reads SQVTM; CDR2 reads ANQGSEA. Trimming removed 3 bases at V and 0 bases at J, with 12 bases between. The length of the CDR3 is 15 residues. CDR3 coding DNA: TGCAGCGTTGACGGGCGGGGACGCTCCTACAATGAGCAGTTCTTC. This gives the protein CSVDGRGRSYNEQFF.

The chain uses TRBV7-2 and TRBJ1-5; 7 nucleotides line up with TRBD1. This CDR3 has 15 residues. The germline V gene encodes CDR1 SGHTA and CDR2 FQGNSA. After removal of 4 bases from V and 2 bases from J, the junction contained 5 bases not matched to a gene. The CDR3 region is CASSSWDSRNQPQHF. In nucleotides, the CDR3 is TGTGCCAGCAGCTCCTGGGACAGCCGCAATCAGCCCCAGCATTTT.

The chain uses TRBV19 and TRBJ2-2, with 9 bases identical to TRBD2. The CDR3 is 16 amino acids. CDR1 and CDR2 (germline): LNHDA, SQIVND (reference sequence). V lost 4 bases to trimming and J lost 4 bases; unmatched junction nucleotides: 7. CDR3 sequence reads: CASSKSLAGPTGELFF. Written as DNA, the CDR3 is TGTGCCAGTAGTAAGTCGCTAGCGGGGCCCACCGGGGAGCTGTTTTTT.

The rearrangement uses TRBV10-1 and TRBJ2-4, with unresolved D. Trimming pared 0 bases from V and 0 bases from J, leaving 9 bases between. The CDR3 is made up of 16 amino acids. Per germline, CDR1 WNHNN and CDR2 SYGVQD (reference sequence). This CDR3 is CASSESRGIAKNIQYF. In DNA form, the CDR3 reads TGCGCCAGCAGTGAGTCCCGCGGTATAGCCAAAAACATTCAGTACTTC.

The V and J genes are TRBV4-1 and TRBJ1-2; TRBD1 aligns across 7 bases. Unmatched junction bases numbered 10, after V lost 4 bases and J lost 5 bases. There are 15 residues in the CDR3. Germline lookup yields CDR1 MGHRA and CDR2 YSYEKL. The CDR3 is CASSPPGQRIYGYTF. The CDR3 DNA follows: TGCGCCAGCAGCCCTCCGGGACAGAGGATTTATGGCTACACCTTC.

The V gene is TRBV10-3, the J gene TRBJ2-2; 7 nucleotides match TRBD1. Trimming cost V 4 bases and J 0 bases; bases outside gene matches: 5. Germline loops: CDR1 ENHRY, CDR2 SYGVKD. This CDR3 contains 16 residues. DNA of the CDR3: TGTGCCATCAGTGCTACAGGGGCGACGAACACCGGGGAGCTGTTTTTT. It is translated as CAISATGATNTGELFF.

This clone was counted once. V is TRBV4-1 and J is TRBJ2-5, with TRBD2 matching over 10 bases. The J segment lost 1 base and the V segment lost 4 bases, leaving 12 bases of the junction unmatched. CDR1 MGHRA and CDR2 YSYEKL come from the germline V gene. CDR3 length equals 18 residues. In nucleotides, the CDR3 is TGCGCCAGCAGCCCGCTCGGACTAGCGGCCCACTCCCAAGAGACCCAGTACTTC. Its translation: CASSPLGLAAHSQETQYF.

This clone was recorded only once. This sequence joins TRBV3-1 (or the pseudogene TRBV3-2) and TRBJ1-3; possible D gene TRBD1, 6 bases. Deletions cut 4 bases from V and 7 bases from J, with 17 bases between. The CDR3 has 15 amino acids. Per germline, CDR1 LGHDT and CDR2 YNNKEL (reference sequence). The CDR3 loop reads CASSRRQLRGNTIYF. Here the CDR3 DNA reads TGTGCCAGCAGCCGTAGACAGCTTAGGGGGAACACCATATATTTT.

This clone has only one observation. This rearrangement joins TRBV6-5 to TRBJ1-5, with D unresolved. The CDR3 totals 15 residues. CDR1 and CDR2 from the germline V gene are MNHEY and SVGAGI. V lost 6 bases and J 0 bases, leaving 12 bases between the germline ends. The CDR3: CASSPGINSNQPQHF. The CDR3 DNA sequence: TGTGCCAGCAGCCCAGGAATTAATAGCAATCAGCCCCAGCATTTT.

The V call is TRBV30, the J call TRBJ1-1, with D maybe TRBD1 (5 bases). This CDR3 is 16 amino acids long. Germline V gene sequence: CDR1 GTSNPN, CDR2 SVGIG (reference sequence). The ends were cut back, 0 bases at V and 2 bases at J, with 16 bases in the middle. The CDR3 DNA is TGTGCCTGGAGTGTACCTAGGGTCAGGGTCAACACTGAAGCTTTCTTT. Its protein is CAWSVPRVRVNTEAFF.

CDR3 amino acids: CAWYDWTERNYGYTF. Here the CDR3 DNA reads TGTGCCTGGTACGATTGGACAGAGAGAAACTATGGCTACACCTTC. The chain recombines TRBV30 with TRBJ1-2; perhaps TRBD1 as D (6 bases). The length of the CDR3 is 15 residues. The ends were cut back, 5 bases at V and 2 bases at J, with 18 bases in the middle. The V gene's germline CDR1 is GTSNPN and CDR2 SVGIG (reference sequence). Supplemented by reference TRBV30 and TRBJ1-2, the full variable domain reads SQTIHQWPATLVQPVGSPLSLECTVEGTSNPNLYWYRQAAGRGLQLLFYSVGIGQISSEVPQNLSASRPQDRQFILSSKKLLLSDSGFYLCAWYDWTERNYGYTFGSGTRLTVV.

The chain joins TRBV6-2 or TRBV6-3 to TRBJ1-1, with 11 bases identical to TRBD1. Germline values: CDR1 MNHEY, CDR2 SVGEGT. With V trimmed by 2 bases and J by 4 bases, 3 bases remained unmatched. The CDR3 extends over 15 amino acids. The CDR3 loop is CASSYRTGGVTEAFF. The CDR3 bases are TGTGCCAGCAGTTACCGGACAGGGGGCGTCACTGAAGCTTTCTTT.

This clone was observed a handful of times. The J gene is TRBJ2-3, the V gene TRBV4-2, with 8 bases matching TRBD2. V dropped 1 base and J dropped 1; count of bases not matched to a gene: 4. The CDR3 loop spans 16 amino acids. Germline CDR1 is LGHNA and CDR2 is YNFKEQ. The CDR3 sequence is CASSQGSGGGTDTQYF. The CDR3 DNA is TGTGCCAGCAGCCAAGGCAGCGGGGGTGGCACAGATACGCAGTATTTT.

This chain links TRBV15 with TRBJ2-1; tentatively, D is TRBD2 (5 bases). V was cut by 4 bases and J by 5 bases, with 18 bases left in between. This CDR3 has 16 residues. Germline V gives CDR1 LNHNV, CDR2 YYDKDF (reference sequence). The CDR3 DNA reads TGTGCCACCAGCACCTTTTTCCCCACTAGGCACAATGAGCAGTTCTTC. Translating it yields CATSTFFPTRHNEQFF.

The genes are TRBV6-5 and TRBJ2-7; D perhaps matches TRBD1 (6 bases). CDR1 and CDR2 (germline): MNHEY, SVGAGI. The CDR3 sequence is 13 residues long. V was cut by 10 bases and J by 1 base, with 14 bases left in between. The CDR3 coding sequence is TGTGCCACAGCCAGGGACACTTCCTACGAGCAGTACTTC. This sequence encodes CATARDTSYEQYF.